This T cell receptor beta chain was profiled in a study of cytomegalovirus exposure and HLA in healthy donors. The study's findings and limits: Reportedly, fewer N-insertions than the approximately 610-donor mean appeared in an Asian-associated ancestry cluster in a later analysis. Being productive about 87% or about 30% of the time was typical of most TCR beta V segments in an earlier analysis.

With regard to this clone: Its antigen is not known.

When sampled, the donors appeared nominally healthy, though they likely had unrecorded immune exposures. The PCR ran on 60 Vbeta and 13 Jbeta primers. The table came from immunoSEQ multiplex PCR; TCRdb's copy has only in-frame clones and leaves some out. The table shows about 110,000 clones, with 81% occurring only once. The germline CDR1 and CDR2 sequences are MNHEY and SVGAGI. CDR3 length: 15 residues. The chain links TRBV6-5 to TRBJ2-5, with 11 positions matching TRBD1. The end of the DNA aligns better with TRBJ2-7, so the J call may be wrong. The source of this sequence is a woman aged 25 to 39 in good health and CMV-seronegative. Sequencing was carried out using PBMCs. The CDR3 coding sequence is TGTGCCAGCAGTCGCGGACAGGGGGCCCCCTACGAGCAGTACTTC. Its translation is CASSRGQGAPYEQYF.